This is a list of T cell receptor beta chains from one sample in a study of CD8+CD57+ T cells in acquired aplastic anemia. TCRdb reprocessed the reads via MiXCR and lists one record per CDR3 protein. The table has about 160,000 distinct CDR3 sequences, approximately 43% seen once. Input material: sorted CD4+, CD8+, or CD8+CD57+ T cells (not recorded which) from PBMCs. The source is a human donor in good health. The CDR3 runs from the conserved cysteine through the conserved F or W. A D gene is named only where the DNA matches it firmly. A clone size is listed for some rows: how often the clone was seen (once, few, many), or a class if it is expanded.

D,V,size,J,DNA,CDR3
NA,TRBV19,NA,TRBJ1-6,TGTGCCAGTAGTCTTGGGGGGTACTCCTATAATTCACCCCTCCACTTT,CASSLGGYSYNSPLHF
NA,TRBV5-1,NA,TRBJ2-3,TGCGCCAGCAGCTTTGGGGCAGTCGGCACAGATACGCAGTATTTT,CASSFGAVGTDTQYF
NA,TRBV20-1,many,TRBJ1-1,TGCAGTGCTAGAGTAGGGGCCCAGGCTGAAGCTTTCTTT,CSARVGAQAEAFF
NA,TRBV15,NA,TRBJ2-3,TGTGCCACCAGCAGAGAAAGTCGCGGCACAGATACGCAGTATTTT,CATSRESRGTDTQYF
TRBD1,TRBV10-3,NA,TRBJ2-3,TGTGCCATCAGGGAGGGACAGGGGGGCACAGATACGCAGTATTTT,CAIREGQGGTDTQYF
TRBD1,TRBV20-1,NA,TRBJ2-2,TGCAGTGCTAGAGAGAGTGGACAGGGGACCGGGGAGCTGTTTTTT,CSARESGQGTGELFF
TRBD2,TRBV12-3/TRBV12-4,many,TRBJ2-5,TGTGCCAGCAGTCCCGGGGGGGGGCTCAAAGAGACCCAGTACTTC,CASSPGGGLKETQYF
TRBD1,TRBV2,once,TRBJ2-7,TGTGCCAGCAGTTTCCGGGGACAGGCCCCCTACGAGCAGTACTTC,CASSFRGQAPYEQYF
NA,TRBV19,NA,TRBJ2-1,TGTGCCAGTAGTATAGGGCTGGAAAATGAGCAGTTCTTC,CASSIGLENEQFF
NA,TRBV19,many,TRBJ1-5,TGTGCCAGTAGTATAGGCAGCCCCAATCAGCCCCAGCATTTT,CASSIGSPNQPQHF
NA,TRBV12-3/TRBV12-4,NA,TRBJ1-2,TGTGCCAGCAGTAACACGGGTTATGGCTACACCTTC,CASSNTGYGYTF
NA,TRBV12-3/TRBV12-4,once,TRBJ1-2,TGTGCCAGCAGTTCCCTACGGAGGGTAACTAACTATGGCTACACCTTC,CASSSLRRVTNYGYTF
TRBD2,TRBV28,NA,TRBJ2-3,TGTGCCAGCAGTACCACGGGGGGTACAGATACGCAGTATTTT,CASSTTGGTDTQYF
TRBD1,TRBV29-1,NA,TRBJ2-7,TGCAGCGTCAGACAGGGGGCAGGGGAGCAGTACTTC,CSVRQGAGEQYF
TRBD2,TRBV9,many,TRBJ2-7,TGTGCCAGCAGCGGATCTACTAGCGGGAGCTACGAGCAGTACTTC,CASSGSTSGSYEQYF
NA,TRBV11-1,NA,TRBJ2-2,TGTGCCAGCAGCTTAGTTCCGACTCGGACCGGGGAGCTGTTTTTT,CASSLVPTRTGELFF
NA,TRBV11-3,many,TRBJ2-7,TGTGCCAGCAGCTTAAGGAGCGGCTCCTACGAGCAGTACTTC,CASSLRSGSYEQYF
NA,TRBV24-1,NA,TRBJ2-1,TGTGCCACCAGTGATCGACCTGAGGGGAATGAGCAGTTCTTC,CATSDRPEGNEQFF
NA,TRBV5-4,NA,TRBJ2-2,TGTGCCAGCAGCTCCCCGGGACGCGTCGACACCGGGGAGCTGTTTTTT,CASSSPGRVDTGELFF
TRBD1,TRBV3-1,few,TRBJ1-2,TGTGCCAGCAGCCCTTGGACAGGGAACTCTAGGGGCTACACCTTC,CASSPWTGNSRGYTF
NA,TRBV5-1,many,TRBJ1-1,TGCGCCAGCAGCTCCGAGGTTGGGGCAAAGGCCCCTGAAGCTTTCTTT,CASSSEVGAKAPEAFF
NA,TRBV4-3,many,TRBJ1-4,TGCGCCAGCAGCCAAGAAGCCGGGGCTAATGAAAAACTGTTTTTT,CASSQEAGANEKLFF
TRBD1,TRBV9,NA,TRBJ2-1,TGTGCCAGCAGCGCCGCCGATGGGGACAGGCTCCCTGGTGAGCAGTTCTTC,CASSAADGDRLPGEQFF
NA,TRBV7-3,many,TRBJ2-2,TGTGCCAGCAGCTTAAAGGGCGCCGTCTCAAGCGGGGAGCTGTTTTTT,CASSLKGAVSSGELFF
NA,TRBV20-1,many,TRBJ2-1,TGCAGTGCAGCACAGGCAGGGGCTCAGTTCTTC,CSAAQAGAQFF